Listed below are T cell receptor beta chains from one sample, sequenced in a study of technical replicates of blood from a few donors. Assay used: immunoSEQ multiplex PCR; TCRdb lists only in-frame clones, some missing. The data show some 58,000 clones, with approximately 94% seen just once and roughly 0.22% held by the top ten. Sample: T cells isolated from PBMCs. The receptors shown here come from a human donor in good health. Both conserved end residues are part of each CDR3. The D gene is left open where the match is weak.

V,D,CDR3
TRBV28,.,CASSLGGRLNTEAFF
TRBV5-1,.,CASSFGQGGYEQYF
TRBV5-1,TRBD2,CASNKRGGTYNEQFF
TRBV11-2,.,CASSFDRQKFYEQYF
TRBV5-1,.,CASSGLPGETQYF
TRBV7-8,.,CASSSKQGFDGYTF
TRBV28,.,CASSLTPGGRNTEAFF
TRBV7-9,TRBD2,CASSSGLAGGNYEQYF
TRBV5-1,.,CASSFLQENTEAFF
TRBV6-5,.,CASSYSREKTQYF
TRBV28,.,CASSGYEQYF
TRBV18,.,CASSPPIGGNSNQPQHF
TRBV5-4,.,CASSFFGVDYGYTF
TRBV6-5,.,CASSYSGGSSRYGYTF
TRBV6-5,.,CASSLRQSNTGELFF
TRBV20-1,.,CSASSRETQYF
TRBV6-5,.,CASSSGTHRINYGYTF
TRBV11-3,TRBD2,CASSLTSGSLAEQFF
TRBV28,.,CASSPFGRSGANVLTF
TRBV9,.,CASSVLDFSQETQYF
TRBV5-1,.,CASSLVGGTNTGELFF
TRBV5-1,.,CASSFTGADTQYF
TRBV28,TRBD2,CASSLEVTRLAVSTYEQYF
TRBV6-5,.,CASSPGGAVAEAFF
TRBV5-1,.,CASSFTTENTEAFF
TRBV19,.,CASSIFRGTDTQYF
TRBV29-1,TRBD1,CSVGGQGINGYTF
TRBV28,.,CASSSSGYQPQHF
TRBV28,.,CASSFEMAGELFF
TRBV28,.,CASSLGISSWEQYF
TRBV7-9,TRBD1,CASSRVTGQGASGNTIYF
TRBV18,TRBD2,CASSLVRDYSYEQYF
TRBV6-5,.,CASSREGTEAFF
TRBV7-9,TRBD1,CASSRDRWGNQPQHF
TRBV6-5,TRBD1,CASSYADRVNFEQYF
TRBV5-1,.,CASSLGAGDAGELFF
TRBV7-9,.,CASSSLFGRGGEQYF
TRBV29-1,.,CSVGPNGDTDTQYF
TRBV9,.,CASSVAVPGEQYF
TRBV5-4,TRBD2,CASSLSGGRANSYEQYF
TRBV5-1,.,CASSLEPITDTQYF
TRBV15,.,CATSRVKTSSRGEQYF
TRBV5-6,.,CASSLGQGGYEQYF
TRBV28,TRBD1,CASRPTPGQGNEQFF